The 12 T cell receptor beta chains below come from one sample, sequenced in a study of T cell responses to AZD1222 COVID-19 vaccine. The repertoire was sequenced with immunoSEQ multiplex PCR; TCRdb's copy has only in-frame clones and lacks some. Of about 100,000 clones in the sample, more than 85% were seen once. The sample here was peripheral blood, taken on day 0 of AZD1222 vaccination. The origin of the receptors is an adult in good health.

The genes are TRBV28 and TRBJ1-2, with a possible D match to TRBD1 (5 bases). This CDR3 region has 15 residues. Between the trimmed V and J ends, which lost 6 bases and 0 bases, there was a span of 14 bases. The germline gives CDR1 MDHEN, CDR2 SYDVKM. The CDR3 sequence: CASSRPGLANYGYTF. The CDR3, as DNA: TGTGCCAGCAGCCGACCAGGGTTAGCTAACTATGGCTACACCTTC.

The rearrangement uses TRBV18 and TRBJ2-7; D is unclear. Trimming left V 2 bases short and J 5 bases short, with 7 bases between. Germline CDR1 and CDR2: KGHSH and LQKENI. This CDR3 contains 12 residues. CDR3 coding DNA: TGTGCCAGCTCACCAACCCCGGACGAGCAGTACTTC. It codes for CASSPTPDEQYF.

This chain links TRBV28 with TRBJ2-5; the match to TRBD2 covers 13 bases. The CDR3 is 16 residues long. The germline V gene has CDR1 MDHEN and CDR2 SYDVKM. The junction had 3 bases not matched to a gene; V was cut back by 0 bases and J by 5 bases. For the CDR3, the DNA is TGTGCCAGCAGTTTATGGACTAGCGGGGGGTTTGAGACCCAGTACTTC. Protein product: CASSLWTSGGFETQYF.

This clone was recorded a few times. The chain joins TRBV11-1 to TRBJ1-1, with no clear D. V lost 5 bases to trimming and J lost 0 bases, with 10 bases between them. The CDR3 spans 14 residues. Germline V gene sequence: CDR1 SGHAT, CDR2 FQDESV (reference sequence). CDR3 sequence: CASSRGRMNTEAFF. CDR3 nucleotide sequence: TGTGCCAGCAGCAGAGGACGCATGAACACTGAAGCTTTCTTT.

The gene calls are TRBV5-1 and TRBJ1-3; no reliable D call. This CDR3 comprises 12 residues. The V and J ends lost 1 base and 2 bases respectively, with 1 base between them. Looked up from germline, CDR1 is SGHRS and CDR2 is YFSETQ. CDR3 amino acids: CASSLPGNTIYF. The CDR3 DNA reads TGCGCCAGCAGCTTGCCTGGAAACACCATATATTTT.

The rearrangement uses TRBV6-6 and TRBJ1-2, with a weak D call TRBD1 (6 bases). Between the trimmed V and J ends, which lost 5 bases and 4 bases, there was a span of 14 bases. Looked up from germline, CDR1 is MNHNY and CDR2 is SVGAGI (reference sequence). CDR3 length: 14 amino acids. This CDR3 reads CASSHTGTFYGYTF. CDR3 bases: TGTGCCAGCAGTCATACCGGGACATTCTATGGCTACACCTTC.

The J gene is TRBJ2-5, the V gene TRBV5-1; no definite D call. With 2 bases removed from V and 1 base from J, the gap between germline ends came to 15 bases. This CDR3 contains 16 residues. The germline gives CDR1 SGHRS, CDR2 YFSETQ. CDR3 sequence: CASSLTAAYSQETQYF. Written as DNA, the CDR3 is TGCGCCAGCAGCTTAACGGCGGCATATTCCCAAGAGACCCAGTACTTC. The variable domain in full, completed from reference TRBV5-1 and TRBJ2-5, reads KAGVTQTPRYLIKTRGQQVTLSCSPISGHRSVSWYQQTPGQGLQFLFEYFSETQRNKGNFPGRFSGRQFSNSRSEMNVSTLELGDSALYLCASSLTAAYSQETQYFGPGTRLLVL.

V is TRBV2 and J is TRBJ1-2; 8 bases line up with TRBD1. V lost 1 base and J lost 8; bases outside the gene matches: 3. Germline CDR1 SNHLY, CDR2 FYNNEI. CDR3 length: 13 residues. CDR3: CASSEVRGHGYTF. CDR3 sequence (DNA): TGTGCCAGCAGTGAAGTCAGGGGGCACGGCTACACCTTC.

CDR3 sequence (DNA): TGCGCCAGCAGCCAAGGGTCTGGTAATGAGCAGTTCTTC. This encodes CASSQGSGNEQFF. The chain uses TRBV4-3 and TRBJ2-1; D is unclear. Germline V gene sequence: CDR1 LGHNA, CDR2 YSLEER. The CDR3 has 13 residues. The germline V and J ends were trimmed by 1 base and 7 bases, with 8 bases remaining between them.

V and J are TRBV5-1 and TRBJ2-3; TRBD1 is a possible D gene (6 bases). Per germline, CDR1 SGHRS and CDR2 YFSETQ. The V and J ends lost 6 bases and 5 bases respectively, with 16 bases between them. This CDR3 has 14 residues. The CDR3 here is CASNNLGRGDTQYF. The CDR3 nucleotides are TGCGCCAGCAATAATTTGGGCAGGGGAGATACGCAGTATTTT.

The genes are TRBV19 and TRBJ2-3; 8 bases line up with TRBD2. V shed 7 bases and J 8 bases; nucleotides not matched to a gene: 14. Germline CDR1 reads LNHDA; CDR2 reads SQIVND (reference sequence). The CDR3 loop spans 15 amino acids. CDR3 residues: CASTSEGLARATQYF. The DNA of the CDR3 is TGTGCCAGTACCTCCGAAGGACTAGCTCGGGCTACGCAGTATTTT.

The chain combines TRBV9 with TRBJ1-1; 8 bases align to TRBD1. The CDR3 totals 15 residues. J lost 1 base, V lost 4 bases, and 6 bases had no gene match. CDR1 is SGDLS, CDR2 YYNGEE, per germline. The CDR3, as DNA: TGTGCCAGCAGCCCGTACGGGACAGGGAACACTGAAGCTTTCTTT. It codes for CASSPYGTGNTEAFF.